Here is one T cell receptor (beta chain) with its context. As originally analysed: Estimation of nucleated cell counts relied on the amplification of reference gene primers. Here immunoSEQ multiplex PCR was the method, and the copy in TCRdb shows in-frame clones only, minus some. Clone size and the V and J calls come from that table; the DNA yielded D and trimming. This sample carries 340,000 or so clones, around four fifths of them seen once, and the ten largest clones take 2.5% to 3%. This specimen belongs to a study of blood T cell repertoires in COVID-19. Across the whole study: COVID-19 samples collected from the United States, Italy and Spain covered acute and convalescent phases. PBMCs, B-cell-depleted T cells, or T cells provided the cDNA or gDNA that made up the material.

The V gene's germline CDR1 is MNHEY and CDR2 SMNVEV (reference sequence). V lost 0 bases and J lost 2, with 14 bases in between. The CDR3 is made up of 16 amino acids. The chain recombines TRBV27 with TRBJ2-7; the D gene is possibly TRBD1 (5 bases). The sequence was obtained from a man aged 25-45 years with active or convalescent COVID-19. The material sequenced was peripheral blood. The DNA of the CDR3 is TGTGCCAGCAGTTTATCCCCTCTTGGACACACCTACGAGCAGTACTTC. Amino acids: CASSLSPLGHTYEQYF.